This TCR beta chain was documented in a study of T-cell memory formation after mild COVID-19. Study as a whole: Largely donor-specific TCR clusters were found.

This clonotype was detected a few times. Its antigen is not identified. V was trimmed by 3 bases and J by 2 bases, leaving 19 bases between them. CDR1 and CDR2 (germline): ENHRY, SYGVKD. The CDR3 is 17 residues long. Whole-study results and caveats: CD4+ contracting clones were found mainly in CM and EM, and CD8+ ones in EMRA. While clones contracting from day 15 to 85 were balanced between CD4 and CD8, later expanders leaned CD4+.

TCRdb processed the 5' RACE reads anew with MiXCR; each CDR3 protein has one entry. This sample has 210,000 or so distinct CDR3 sequences, with roughly 10% found just once. The J gene is TRBJ1-1, the V gene TRBV10-3; D remains ambiguous. Source material: PBMCs or a T cell subset sorted from them (not recorded which). The receptor was derived from a man between 18 and 29 years old who had mild COVID-19 (a few samples of this study predate the infection). Cell type and time point are not known. CDR3 nucleotide sequence: TGTGCCATCAGTGACAGATCGACTGGATCCACTAACACTGAAGCTTTCTTT. This translates into CAISDRSTGSTNTEAFF.